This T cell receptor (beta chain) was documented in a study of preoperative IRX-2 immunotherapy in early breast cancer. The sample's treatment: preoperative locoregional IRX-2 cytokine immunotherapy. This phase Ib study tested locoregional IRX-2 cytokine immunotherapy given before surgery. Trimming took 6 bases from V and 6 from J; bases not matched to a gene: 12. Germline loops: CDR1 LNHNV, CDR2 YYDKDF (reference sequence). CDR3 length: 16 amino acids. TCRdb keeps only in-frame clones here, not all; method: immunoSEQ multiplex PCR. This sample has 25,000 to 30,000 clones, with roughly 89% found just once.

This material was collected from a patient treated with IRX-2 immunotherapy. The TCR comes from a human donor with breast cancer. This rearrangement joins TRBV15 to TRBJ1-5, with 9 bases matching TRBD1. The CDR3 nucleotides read TGTGCCACCAGGGATCCGGGACAGGGTATCGGTCAGCCCCAGCATTTT. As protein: CATRDPGQGIGQPQHF.